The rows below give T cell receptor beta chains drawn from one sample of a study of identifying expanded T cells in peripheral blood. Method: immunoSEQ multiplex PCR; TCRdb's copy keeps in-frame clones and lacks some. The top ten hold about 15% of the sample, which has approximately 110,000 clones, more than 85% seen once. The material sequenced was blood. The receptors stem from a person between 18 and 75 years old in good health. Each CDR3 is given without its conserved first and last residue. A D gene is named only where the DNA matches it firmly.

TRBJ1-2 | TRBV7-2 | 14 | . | ASSPNGPGEGYGYT
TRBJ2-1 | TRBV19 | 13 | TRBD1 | ASSIQGASYNEQF
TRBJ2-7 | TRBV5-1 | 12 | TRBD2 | ASSPGLATYEQY
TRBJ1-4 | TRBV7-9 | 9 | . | ASSGGGKLF
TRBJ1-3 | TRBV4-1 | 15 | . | ASSQLLRGSSGNTIY
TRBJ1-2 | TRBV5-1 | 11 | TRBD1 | ASSLQGNYGYT
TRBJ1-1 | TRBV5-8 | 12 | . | ASSLAVGPIEAF
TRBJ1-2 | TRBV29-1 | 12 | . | SVLRDPGQGGYT
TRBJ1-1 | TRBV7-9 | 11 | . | ASSLDVGTEAF
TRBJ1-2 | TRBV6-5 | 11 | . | ASTFVSSYGYT
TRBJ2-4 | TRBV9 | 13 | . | ASSVSGSSGDIQY
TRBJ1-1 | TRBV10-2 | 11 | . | ACKQGYDTEAF
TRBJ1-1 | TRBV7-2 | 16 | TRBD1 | ASSLRTGGVGKNTEAF
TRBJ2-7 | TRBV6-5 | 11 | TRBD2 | ASSYVLAGEQY
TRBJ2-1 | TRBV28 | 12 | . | ASRLTGPYNEQF
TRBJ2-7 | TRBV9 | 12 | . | ASSVGGGTYEQY